The rows below give T cell receptor beta chains drawn from one sample of a study of shared clonotypes between healthy human individuals. TCRdb keeps only in-frame clones here, not all; method: immunoSEQ multiplex PCR. The sample has some 1 million clones, about 75% seen once. Sequencing was carried out using memory CD4+ T cells sorted from blood. The receptors were sampled from a man between 18 and 35 years old in good health. Both conserved end residues are part of each CDR3. The D gene is left open where the match is weak. Size is omitted from some rows. Given values are once, few, many or a class for expanded clones.

size: few; J: TRBJ1-5; V: TRBV28; D: NA; CDR3: CASSLGGTGYQPQHF; DNA: TGTGCCAGCAGTTTAGGGGGCACAGGGTACCAGCCCCAGCATTTT
size: NA; J: TRBJ2-7; V: TRBV7-6; D: NA; CDR3: CASSPSRGGHEQYF; DNA: TGTGCCAGCAGCCCTTCCAGGGGAGGGCACGAGCAGTACTTC
size: NA; J: TRBJ2-1; V: TRBV27; D: TRBD2; CDR3: CASSNTGTSSYNEQFF; DNA: TGTGCCAGCAGTAACACCGGGACTAGCTCCTACAATGAGCAGTTCTTC
size: NA; J: TRBJ2-7; V: TRBV27; D: NA; CDR3: CASSQIPRTEQYF; DNA: TGTGCCAGCAGCCAAATCCCCCGAACCGAGCAGTACTTC
size: NA; J: TRBJ1-2; V: TRBV27; D: NA; CDR3: CASSLDRFSGYTF; DNA: TGTGCCAGCAGTTTAGACCGGTTCTCGGGCTACACCTTC
size: NA; J: TRBJ1-5; V: TRBV28; D: NA; CDR3: CASSLRGPQPQHF; DNA: TGTGCCAGCAGTTTACGTGGACCGCAGCCCCAGCATTTT
size: NA; J: TRBJ2-3; V: TRBV7-2; D: NA; CDR3: CASSWGPATDTQYF; DNA: TGTGCCAGCAGCTGGGGACCCGCCACAGATACGCAGTATTTT
size: NA; J: TRBJ2-7; V: TRBV6-4; D: TRBD1; CDR3: CASSGTGVYEQYF; DNA: TGTGCCAGCAGCGGGACAGGGGTTTACGAGCAGTACTTC
size: few; J: TRBJ1-2; V: TRBV10-3; D: NA; CDR3: CAISEGQSNYGYTF; DNA: TGTGCCATCAGTGAGGGACAGTCGAACTATGGCTACACCTTC
size: NA; J: TRBJ2-7; V: TRBV6-5; D: NA; CDR3: CASSYSLRDHYEQYF; DNA: TGTGCCAGCAGTTACTCGTTGAGGGATCACTACGAGCAGTACTTC
size: NA; J: TRBJ2-7; V: TRBV10-3; D: NA; CDR3: CAIREQGRSYEQYF; DNA: TGTGCCATCAGAGAACAGGGAAGGTCCTACGAGCAGTACTTC
size: NA; J: TRBJ2-4; V: TRBV2; D: NA; CDR3: CASRRDTDKNIQYF; DNA: TGTGCCAGTCGTAGGGACACCGACAAAAACATTCAGTACTTC
size: NA; J: TRBJ1-2; V: TRBV19; D: NA; CDR3: CASSTWEGRVYGYTF; DNA: TGTGCCAGTAGTACCTGGGAGGGGAGAGTCTATGGCTACACCTTC
size: NA; J: TRBJ2-1; V: TRBV5-1; D: NA; CDR3: CASSLGRLGSQDEQFF; DNA: TGCGCCAGCAGCTTGGGGAGACTAGGAAGCCAAGATGAGCAGTTCTTC
size: NA; J: TRBJ1-1; V: TRBV18; D: NA; CDR3: CASSPKRAGSGTEAFF; DNA: TGTGCCAGCTCACCAAAGCGCGCGGGGTCGGGCACTGAAGCTTTCTTT
size: NA; J: TRBJ1-5; V: TRBV19; D: NA; CDR3: CASSTAGFTNQPQHF; DNA: TGTGCCAGTAGTACCGCAGGGTTTACCAATCAGCCCCAGCATTTT
size: NA; J: TRBJ1-2; V: TRBV10-3; D: TRBD1; CDR3: CAISAGQGFGYTF; DNA: TGTGCCATCAGTGCCGGACAGGGGTTTGGCTACACCTTC